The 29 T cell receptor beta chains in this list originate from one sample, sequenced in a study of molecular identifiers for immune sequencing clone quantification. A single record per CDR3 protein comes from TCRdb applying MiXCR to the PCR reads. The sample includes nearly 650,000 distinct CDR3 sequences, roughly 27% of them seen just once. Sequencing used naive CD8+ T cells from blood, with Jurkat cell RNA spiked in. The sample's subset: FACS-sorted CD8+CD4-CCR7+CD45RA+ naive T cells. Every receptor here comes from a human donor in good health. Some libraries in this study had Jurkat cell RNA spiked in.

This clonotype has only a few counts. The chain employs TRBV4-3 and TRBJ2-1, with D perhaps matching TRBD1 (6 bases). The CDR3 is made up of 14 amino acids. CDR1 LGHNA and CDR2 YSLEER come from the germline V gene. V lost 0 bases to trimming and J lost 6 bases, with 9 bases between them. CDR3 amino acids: CASSQDRTANEQFF. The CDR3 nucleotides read TGCGCCAGCAGCCAAGATAGGACAGCCAATGAGCAGTTCTTC.

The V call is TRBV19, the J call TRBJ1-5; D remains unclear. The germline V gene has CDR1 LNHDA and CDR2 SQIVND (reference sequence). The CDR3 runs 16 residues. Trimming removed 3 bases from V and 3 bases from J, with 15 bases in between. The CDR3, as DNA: TGTGCCAGTAGTATCTGGGGTCAGCCTAACAATCAGCCCCAGCATTTT. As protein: CASSIWGQPNNQPQHF. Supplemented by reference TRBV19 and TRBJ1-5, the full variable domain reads DGGITQSPKYLFRKEGQNVTLSCEQNLNHDAMYWYRQDPGQGLRLIYYSQIVNDFQKGDIAEGYSVSREKKESFPLTVTSAQKNPTAFYLCASSIWGQPNNQPQHFGDGTRLSIL.

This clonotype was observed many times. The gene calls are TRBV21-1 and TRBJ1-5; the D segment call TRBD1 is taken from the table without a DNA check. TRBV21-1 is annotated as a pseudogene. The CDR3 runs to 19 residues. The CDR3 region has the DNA TGTGCCAGCAGCAAAGTCCTCGGACAGGGGGCGTTTAGCAATCAGCCCCAGCATTTT. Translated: CASSKVLGQGAFSNQPQHF.

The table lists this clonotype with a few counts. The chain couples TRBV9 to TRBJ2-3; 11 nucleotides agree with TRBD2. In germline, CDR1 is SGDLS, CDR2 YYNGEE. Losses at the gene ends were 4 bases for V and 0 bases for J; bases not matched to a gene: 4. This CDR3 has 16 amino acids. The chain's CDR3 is CASSPWTSGSTDTQYF. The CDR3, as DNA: TGTGCCAGCAGCCCATGGACTAGCGGGAGCACAGATACGCAGTATTTT.

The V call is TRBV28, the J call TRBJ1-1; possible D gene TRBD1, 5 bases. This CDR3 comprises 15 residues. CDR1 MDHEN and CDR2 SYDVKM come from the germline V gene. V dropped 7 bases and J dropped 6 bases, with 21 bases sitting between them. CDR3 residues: CASNTGGGEFPEAFF. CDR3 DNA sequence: TGTGCCAGCAACACCGGGGGGGGGGAGTTCCCTGAAGCTTTCTTT.

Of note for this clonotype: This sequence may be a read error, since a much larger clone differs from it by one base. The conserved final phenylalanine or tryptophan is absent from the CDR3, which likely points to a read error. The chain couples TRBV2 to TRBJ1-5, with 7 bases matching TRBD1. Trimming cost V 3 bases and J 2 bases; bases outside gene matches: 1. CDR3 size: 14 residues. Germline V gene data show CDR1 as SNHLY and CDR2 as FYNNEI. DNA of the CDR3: TGTGCCAGCAGTGACGGACAGGGCAATCAGCCCCAGCATTCT. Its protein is CASSDGQGNQPQHS.

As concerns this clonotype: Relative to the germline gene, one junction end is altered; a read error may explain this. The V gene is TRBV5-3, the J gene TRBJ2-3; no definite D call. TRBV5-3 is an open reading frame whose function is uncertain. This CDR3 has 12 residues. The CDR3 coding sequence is TGTGCCAGCAGCTTCTTTTCTGATACGCAGTATTTT. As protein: CASSFFSDTQYF.

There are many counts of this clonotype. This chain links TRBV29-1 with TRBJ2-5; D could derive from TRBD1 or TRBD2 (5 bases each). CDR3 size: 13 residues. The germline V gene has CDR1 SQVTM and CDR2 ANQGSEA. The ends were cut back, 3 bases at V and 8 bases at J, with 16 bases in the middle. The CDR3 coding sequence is TGCAGCGTTGAGATTTGGGACCCACGAACCCAGTACTTC. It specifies CSVEIWDPRTQYF.

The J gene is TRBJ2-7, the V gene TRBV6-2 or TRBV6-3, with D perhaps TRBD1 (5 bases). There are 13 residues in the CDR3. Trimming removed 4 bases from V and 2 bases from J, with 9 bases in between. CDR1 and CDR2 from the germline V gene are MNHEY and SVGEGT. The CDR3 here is CASSWATAYEQYF. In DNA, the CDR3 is TGTGCCAGCAGTTGGGCGACAGCCTACGAGCAGTACTTC.

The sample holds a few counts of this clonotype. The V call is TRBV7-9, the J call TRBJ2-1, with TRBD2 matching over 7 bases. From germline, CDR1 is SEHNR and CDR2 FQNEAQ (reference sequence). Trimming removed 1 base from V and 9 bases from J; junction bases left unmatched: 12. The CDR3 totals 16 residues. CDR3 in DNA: TGTGCCAGCAGCTTAGAGGTGGGAGGGCTACTCGGTGAGCAGTTCTTC. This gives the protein CASSLEVGGLLGEQFF.

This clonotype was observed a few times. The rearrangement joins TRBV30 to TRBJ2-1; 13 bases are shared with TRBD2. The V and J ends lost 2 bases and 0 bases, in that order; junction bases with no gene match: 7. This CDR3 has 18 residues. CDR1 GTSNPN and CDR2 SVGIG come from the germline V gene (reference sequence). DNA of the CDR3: TGTGCCTGGAGTATCGGACTAGCGGGGGTGAGCTCCTACAATGAGCAGTTCTTC. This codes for CAWSIGLAGVSSYNEQFF.

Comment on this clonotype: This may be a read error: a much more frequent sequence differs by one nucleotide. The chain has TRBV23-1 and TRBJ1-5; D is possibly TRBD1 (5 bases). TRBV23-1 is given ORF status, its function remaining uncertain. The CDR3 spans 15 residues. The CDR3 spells CASSHLLDSNQPQQF. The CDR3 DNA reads TGCGCCAGCAGTCATCTGCTCGACAGTAATCAGCCCCAGCAATTT.

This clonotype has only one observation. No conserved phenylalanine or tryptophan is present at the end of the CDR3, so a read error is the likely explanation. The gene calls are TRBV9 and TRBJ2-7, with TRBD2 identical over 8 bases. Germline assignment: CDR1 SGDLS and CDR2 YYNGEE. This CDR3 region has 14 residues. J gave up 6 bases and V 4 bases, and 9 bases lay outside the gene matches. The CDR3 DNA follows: TGTGCCAGCAGCACACTAGCGGCGACCAGCGAGCAGTACCTC. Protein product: CASSTLAATSEQYL.

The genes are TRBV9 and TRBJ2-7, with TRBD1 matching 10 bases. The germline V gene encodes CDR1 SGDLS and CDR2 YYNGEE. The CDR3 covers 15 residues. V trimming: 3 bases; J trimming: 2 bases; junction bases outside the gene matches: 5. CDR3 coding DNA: TGTGCCAGCAGCGCCGGGACAGGGGCGGCCTACGAGCAGTACTTC. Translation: CASSAGTGAAYEQYF.

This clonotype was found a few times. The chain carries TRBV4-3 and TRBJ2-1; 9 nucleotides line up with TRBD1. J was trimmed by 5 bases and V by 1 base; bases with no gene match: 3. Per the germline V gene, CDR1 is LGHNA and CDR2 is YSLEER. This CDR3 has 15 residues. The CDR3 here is CASSQAGQGNNEQFF. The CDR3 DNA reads TGCGCCAGCAGCCAAGCGGGACAGGGAAACAATGAGCAGTTCTTC.

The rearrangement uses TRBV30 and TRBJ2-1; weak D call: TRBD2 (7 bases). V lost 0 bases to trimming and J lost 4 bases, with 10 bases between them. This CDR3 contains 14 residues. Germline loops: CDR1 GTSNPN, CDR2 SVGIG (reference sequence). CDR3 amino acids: CAWSVGGAYNEQFF. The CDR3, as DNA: TGTGCCTGGAGTGTAGGGGGGGCGTACAATGAGCAGTTCTTC.

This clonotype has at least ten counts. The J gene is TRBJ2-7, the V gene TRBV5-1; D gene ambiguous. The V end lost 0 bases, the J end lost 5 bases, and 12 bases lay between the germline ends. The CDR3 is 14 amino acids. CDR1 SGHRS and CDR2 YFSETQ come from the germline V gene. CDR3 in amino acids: CASSLEFGVDEQYF. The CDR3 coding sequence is TGCGCCAGCAGCTTGGAATTTGGGGTAGACGAGCAGTACTTC. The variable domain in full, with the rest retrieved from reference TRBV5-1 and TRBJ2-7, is KAGVTQTPRYLIKTRGQQVTLSCSPISGHRSVSWYQQTPGQGLQFLFEYFSETQRNKGNFPGRFSGRQFSNSRSEMNVSTLELGDSALYLCASSLEFGVDEQYFGPGTRLTVT.

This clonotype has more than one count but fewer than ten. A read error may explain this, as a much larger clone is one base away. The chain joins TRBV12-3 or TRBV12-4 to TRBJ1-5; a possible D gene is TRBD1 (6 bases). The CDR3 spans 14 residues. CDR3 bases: TGTGCCAGCAGTCCCGGGGGGCTCAATCAGCCCCGGCATTTT. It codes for CASSPGGLNQPRHF.

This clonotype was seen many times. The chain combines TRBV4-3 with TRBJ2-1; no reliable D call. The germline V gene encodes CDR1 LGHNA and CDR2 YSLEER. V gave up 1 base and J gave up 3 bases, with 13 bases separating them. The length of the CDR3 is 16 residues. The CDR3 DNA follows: TGCGCCAGCAGCCAAGTTTCAGGTCTACTCTACAATGAGCAGTTCTTC. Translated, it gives CASSQVSGLLYNEQFF.

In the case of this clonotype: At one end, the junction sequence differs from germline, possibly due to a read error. CDR3 coding DNA: TGTGCCAGCGGTCGCAGCGAGGGTATGAACACTCAAGCTTTCTTT. Its protein is CASGRSEGMNTQAFF. The V and J genes are TRBV25-1 and TRBJ1-1; unclear D gene. Germline CDR1 reads MGHDK; CDR2 reads SYGVNS. The CDR3 covers 15 residues.

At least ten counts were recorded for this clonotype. The CDR3 DNA reads TGTGCCAGCAAGACCGCTAGGAGAAGCACAGATACGCAGTATTTT. Its translation: CASKTARRSTDTQYF. This chain connects TRBV13 to TRBJ2-3; no clear D gene. V lost 7 bases, J lost 0 bases, and 14 bases lay in between. Germline CDR1 PRHDT, CDR2 FYEKMQ (reference sequence). The CDR3 covers 15 residues.

The CDR3 nucleotides read TGTGCCAGCAGTTTCCCCGGACTAGCGGGAGTCAATGAGCAGTTCTTC. It codes for CASSFPGLAGVNEQFF. The gene calls are TRBV12-3 or TRBV12-4 and TRBJ2-1; 13 positions match TRBD2. Losses at the gene ends were 3 bases for V and 6 bases for J; bases not matched to a gene: 5. The CDR3 extends over 16 amino acids.

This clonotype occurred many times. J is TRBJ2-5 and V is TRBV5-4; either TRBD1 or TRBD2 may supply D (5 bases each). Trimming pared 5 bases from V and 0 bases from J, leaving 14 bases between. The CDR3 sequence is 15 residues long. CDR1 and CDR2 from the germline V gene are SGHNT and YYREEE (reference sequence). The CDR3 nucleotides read TGTGCCAGCAGTGAAAACTGGGGGAACCAAGAGACCCAGTACTTC. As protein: CASSENWGNQETQYF.

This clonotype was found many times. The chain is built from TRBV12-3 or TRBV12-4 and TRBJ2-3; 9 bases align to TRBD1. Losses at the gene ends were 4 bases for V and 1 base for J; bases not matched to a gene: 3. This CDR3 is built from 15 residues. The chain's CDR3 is CASSSDRGGTDTQYF. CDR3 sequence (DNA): TGTGCCAGCAGTTCGGACAGGGGAGGCACAGATACGCAGTATTTT.

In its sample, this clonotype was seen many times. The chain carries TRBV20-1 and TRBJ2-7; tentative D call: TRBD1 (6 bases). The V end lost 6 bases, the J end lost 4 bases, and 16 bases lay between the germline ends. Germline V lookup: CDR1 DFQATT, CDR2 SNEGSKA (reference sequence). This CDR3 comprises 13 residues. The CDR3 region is CSARAPDRYEQYF. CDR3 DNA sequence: TGCAGTGCCCGAGCCCCGGACAGATACGAGCAGTACTTC.

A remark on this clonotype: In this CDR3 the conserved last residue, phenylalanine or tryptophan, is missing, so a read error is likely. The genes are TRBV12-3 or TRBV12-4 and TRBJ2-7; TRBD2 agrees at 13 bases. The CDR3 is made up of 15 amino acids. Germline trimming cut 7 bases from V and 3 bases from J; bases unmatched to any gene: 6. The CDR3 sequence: CASTWTSGGNYEQYY. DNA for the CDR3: TGTGCCAGCACCTGGACTAGCGGGGGAAACTACGAGCAGTACTAC.

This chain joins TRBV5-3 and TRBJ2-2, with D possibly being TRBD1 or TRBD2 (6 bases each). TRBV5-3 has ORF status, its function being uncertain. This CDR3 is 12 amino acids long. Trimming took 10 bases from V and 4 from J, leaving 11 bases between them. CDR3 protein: CAGGQGTGELFF. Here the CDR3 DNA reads TGTGCCGGGGGGCAGGGCACCGGGGAGCTGTTTTTT.

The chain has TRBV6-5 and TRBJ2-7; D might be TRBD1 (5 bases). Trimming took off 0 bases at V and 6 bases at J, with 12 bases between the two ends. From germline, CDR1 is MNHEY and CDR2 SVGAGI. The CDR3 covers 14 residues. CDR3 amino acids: CASSYSSRVGEQYF. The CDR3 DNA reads TGTGCCAGCAGTTACTCGAGCAGGGTTGGCGAGCAGTACTTC.

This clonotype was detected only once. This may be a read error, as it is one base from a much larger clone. CDR3 protein: CASSPEGRGATNEKLFF. The CDR3 DNA follows: TGTGCCAGCAGCCCGGAGGGTCGGGGTGCAACTAATGAAAAACTGTTTTTT. The chain has TRBV5-6 and TRBJ1-4, with D uncertain. Germline V CDR1 and CDR2: SGHDT, YYEEEE. The V end was cut by 4 bases, the J end by 0 bases, with 16 bases between. CDR3 length: 17 amino acids. The whole variable domain, remainder taken from reference TRBV5-6 and TRBJ1-4, is DAGVTQSPTHLIKTRGQQVTLRCSPKSGHDTVSWYQQALGQGPQFIFQYYEEEERQRGNFPDRFSGHQFPNYSSELNVNALLLGDSALYLCASSPEGRGATNEKLFFGSGTQLSVL.